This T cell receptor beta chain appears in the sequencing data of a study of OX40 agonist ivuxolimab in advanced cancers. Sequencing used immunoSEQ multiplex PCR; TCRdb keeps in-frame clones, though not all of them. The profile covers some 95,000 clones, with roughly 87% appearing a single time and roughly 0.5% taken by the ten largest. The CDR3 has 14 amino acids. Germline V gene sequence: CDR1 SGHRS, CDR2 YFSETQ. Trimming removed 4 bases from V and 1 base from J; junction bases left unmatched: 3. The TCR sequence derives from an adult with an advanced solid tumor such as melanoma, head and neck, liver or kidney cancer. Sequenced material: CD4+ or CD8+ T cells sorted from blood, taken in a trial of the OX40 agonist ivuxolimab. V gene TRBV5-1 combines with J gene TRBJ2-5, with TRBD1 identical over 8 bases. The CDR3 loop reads CASSIGQGQETQYF. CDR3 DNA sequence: TGCGCCAGCAGCATAGGACAGGGCCAAGAGACCCAGTACTTC.